This is a list of T cell receptor beta chains from one sample in a study of blood T cell repertoires in COVID-19. TCRdb's table, derived via immunoSEQ multiplex PCR, lists solely in-frame clones and lacks some. The sample comprises some 330,000 clones, around 83% of which are singletons, and approximately 4.7% rests with the top ten. The sequenced material came from PBMCs or T cells enriched from blood (not recorded which). Every receptor here comes from a woman between 50 and 59 years old who had recovered from COVID-19. Each CDR3 is given with its conserved first and last residue. D genes are given only for firm matches. Size is omitted from some rows. Given values are once, few, many or a class for expanded clones.

clone size	V gene	J gene	D gene	CDR3 DNA	CDR3 protein
once	TRBV19	TRBJ1-1	NA	TGTGCCAGTAGCGCCGGAGTGGCTGAAGCTTTCTTT	CASSAGVAEAFF
NA	TRBV28	TRBJ2-7	TRBD1	TGTGCCAGCAGTTCCCGACAGGGCTACGAGCAGTACTTC	CASSSRQGYEQYF
NA	TRBV4-3	TRBJ2-3	NA	TGCGCCAGCAGCCAAATCCTCCCGGGGAACACAGATACGCAGTATTTT	CASSQILPGNTDTQYF
NA	TRBV11-2	TRBJ2-7	TRBD2	TGTGCCAGCAGCTTCGCCGGGACTAAGTACGAGCAGTACTTC	CASSFAGTKYEQYF
NA	TRBV7-6	TRBJ2-1	NA	TGTGCCAGCAGCTTAGGGTCAGGCCTCTCCTACAATGAGCAGTTCTTC	CASSLGSGLSYNEQFF
NA	TRBV27	TRBJ2-7	TRBD2	TGTGCCAGCAGTTTAAAGCCAGCGGGGGGATACGAGCAGTACTTC	CASSLKPAGGYEQYF
NA	TRBV6-2/TRBV6-3	TRBJ2-7	TRBD2	TGTGCCAGCAGTCAAGCGGGAGGGCCGCTGTTATACTTC	CASSQAGGPLLYF
NA	TRBV12-5	TRBJ1-1	NA	TGTGCTAGTGCCCAACAGGGAACTGAAGCTTTCTTT	CASAQQGTEAFF
NA	TRBV27	TRBJ1-2	NA	TGTGCCAGCAGTTTAGAGGGACACCCCAACTATGGCTACACCTTC	CASSLEGHPNYGYTF
NA	TRBV28	TRBJ1-2	NA	TGTGCCAGCAGTTCCGGGATGCCCGCCCATCGGGATGGCTACACCTTC	CASSSGMPAHRDGYTF
NA	TRBV6-5	TRBJ1-4	NA	TGTGCCAGCAGTTACTCTGGTTTCGAGAATGAAAAACTGTTTTTT	CASSYSGFENEKLFF
NA	TRBV27	TRBJ2-1	NA	TGTGCCAGCAGGATCGACCCGAGGCCCTACAATGAGCAGTTCTTC	CASRIDPRPYNEQFF
once	TRBV2	TRBJ1-5	TRBD1	TGTGCCAGCAGTGTAGGACAGGGGGCCCAGCCCCAGCATTTT	CASSVGQGAQPQHF
NA	TRBV9	TRBJ1-4	NA	TGTGCCAGCAGCGCGACTGACCTTAATGAAAAACTGTTTTTT	CASSATDLNEKLFF
NA	TRBV5-4	TRBJ2-7	TRBD2	TGTGCCAGCAGCACGATAGCGGGAGCGTTCTACGAGCAGTACTTC	CASSTIAGAFYEQYF
NA	TRBV7-8	TRBJ2-7	TRBD2	TGTGCCAGCAGCTTAGCGGGGACTAGCGGGAGTGTTGCCTACGAGCAGTACTTC	CASSLAGTSGSVAYEQYF
NA	TRBV6-1	TRBJ1-1	TRBD1	TGTGCCAGCAGTGAGGGACAGGTGGGGGATTCTGAAGCTTTCTTT	CASSEGQVGDSEAFF
NA	TRBV30	TRBJ1-2	NA	TGTGCCTGGAGTGTTGCAGGGGTCTATGGCTACACCTTC	CAWSVAGVYGYTF
NA	TRBV11-3	TRBJ2-1	NA	TGTGCCAGCAGCTCAAGGATAGAGACAGCCTACAATGAGCAGTTCTTC	CASSSRIETAYNEQFF
NA	TRBV7-8	TRBJ2-7	NA	TGTGCCAGCAGCTCCCTTGGGGGGTCCAGCTCCTACGAGCAGTACTTC	CASSSLGGSSSYEQYF
NA	TRBV7-2	TRBJ2-3	TRBD2	TGTGCCAGCAGCTTAGGACCCCAGCGGGAGGAATTCTCAGATACGCAGTATTTT	CASSLGPQREEFSDTQYF
once	TRBV4-3	TRBJ2-1	TRBD2	TGCGCCAGCAGCCAGGGGGGAGGGTTCAGCGGTGAGCAGTTCTTC	CASSQGGGFSGEQFF
few	TRBV28	TRBJ1-4	NA	TGTGCCAGCAGTTCAAAGACAGGTCAGAGTGAAAAACTGTTTTTT	CASSSKTGQSEKLFF
once	TRBV6-2/TRBV6-3	TRBJ1-2	TRBD1	TGTGCCAGCAGTCCGGGACAGCGCTATGGCTACACCTTC	CASSPGQRYGYTF
NA	TRBV5-1	TRBJ2-5	TRBD2	TGCGCCAGCAGCTTAAGCGGGACTCGGGGGGAGACCCAGTACTTC	CASSLSGTRGETQYF
NA	TRBV5-1	TRBJ1-5	TRBD1	TGCGCCAGCAGCATTACAGGGGCCTTCAATCAGCCCCAGCATTTT	CASSITGAFNQPQHF
few	TRBV3-1/TRBV3-2	TRBJ1-6	TRBD1	TGTGCCAGCAGCATTCGGACAGGGGGGACCAATTCACCCCTCCACTTT	CASSIRTGGTNSPLHF
NA	TRBV7-2	TRBJ1-1	TRBD1	TGTGCCAGCAGCTTAAGGCCCTTAAACAGGGGTGGCACTGAAGCTTTCTTT	CASSLRPLNRGGTEAFF
NA	TRBV21-1	TRBJ2-2	NA	TGTGCCAGCAGCAAAGTGCGTCCCAACAGGGTTCTGTGCACCGGGGAGCTGTTTTTT	CASSKVRPNRVLCTGELFF
NA	TRBV19	TRBJ1-1	NA	TGTGCCTCTCAGGTCAACATGAACACTGAAGCTTTCTTT	CASQVNMNTEAFF
NA	TRBV19	TRBJ1-4	TRBD1	TGTGCCAGTAGCCTCGGACAGGGGGTTGCAACTAATGAAAAACTGTTTTTT	CASSLGQGVATNEKLFF
NA	TRBV5-6	TRBJ2-2	TRBD1	TGTGCCAGCAGCTTGTATGGTACAGGGGCGAACACCGGGGAGCTGTTTTTT	CASSLYGTGANTGELFF
NA	TRBV5-4	TRBJ2-1	NA	TGTGCCAGCAGGATGACCCGGGGTGAGCAGTTCTTC	CASRMTRGEQFF
NA	TRBV27	TRBJ1-1	TRBD1	TGTGCCAGCAGTCTTGGGACAGGGAACACTGAAGCTTTCTTT	CASSLGTGNTEAFF
NA	TRBV7-3	TRBJ1-1	TRBD1	TGTGCCAGCAGCTCCTCCCCGCTAACAGGGGCCCACACTGAAGCTTTCTTT	CASSSSPLTGAHTEAFF
medium-sized	TRBV19	TRBJ1-2	NA	TGTGCCAGTAGTATAGGTGGCAACAACTATGGCTACACCTTC	CASSIGGNNYGYTF
NA	TRBV3-1/TRBV3-2	TRBJ1-1	TRBD1	TGTGCCAGCAGCCAACCCCCTCGGACAGGGGTTACTGAAGCTTTCTTT	CASSQPPRTGVTEAFF
NA	TRBV27	TRBJ1-6	TRBD1	TGTGCCAGCAGTTTATTGGGGACAGGGGGCTCACCCCTCCACTTT	CASSLLGTGGSPLHF
NA	TRBV5-5	TRBJ1-2	NA	TGTGCCAGCAGCTTGGGGCAGGGTGGGGGCTACACCTTC	CASSLGQGGGYTF
NA	TRBV11-3	TRBJ1-1	NA	TGTGCCAGCAGCTTAGGCAGGTGGGGGGGTTTGAACACTGAAGCTTTCTTT	CASSLGRWGGLNTEAFF
NA	TRBV5-1	TRBJ1-2	TRBD1	TGCGCCAGCAGCTCGGGACAGGGAAAAGGCTACACCTTC	CASSSGQGKGYTF
NA	TRBV30	TRBJ1-2	NA	TGTGCCTGGAGTGTATCTCGGAGCTATGGCTACACCTTC	CAWSVSRSYGYTF
few	TRBV5-1	TRBJ1-1	NA	TGCGCCAGCAGCTTGGCCGCGGACACTGAAGCTTTCTTT	CASSLAADTEAFF
NA	TRBV27	TRBJ1-4	TRBD1	TGTGCCAGCAGTCCACAGGGGACGCGGGAAAAACTGTTTTTT	CASSPQGTREKLFF
once	TRBV20-1	TRBJ2-7	TRBD2	TGCAGTGCTAGTAGCGGGAGGGCCGACGAGCAGTACTTC	CSASSGRADEQYF
NA	TRBV7-2	TRBJ2-3	NA	TGTGCCAGCAGCTTATCGGCGGTCACAGATACGCAGTATTTT	CASSLSAVTDTQYF
NA	TRBV7-8	TRBJ1-2	NA	TGTGCCAGCAGCCAACTAGGGCGTCAGGGAGGGCGTGATGGCTACACCTTC	CASSQLGRQGGRDGYTF
NA	TRBV5-8	TRBJ2-1	TRBD2	TGTGCCAGCAGCTTGCCCAGGAAGCTCGTGGGAGGGTATGGGGAGCAGTTCTTC	CASSLPRKLVGGYGEQFF
once	TRBV6-5	TRBJ1-1	NA	TGTGCCAGCACACAGGATCTTGAGATGAACACTGAAGCTTTCTTT	CASTQDLEMNTEAFF
NA	TRBV7-3	TRBJ2-2	NA	TGTGCCAGCAGCTTTTTAGCGACCCCCGGGGAGCTGTTTTTT	CASSFLATPGELFF
NA	TRBV7-2	TRBJ2-3	TRBD1	TGTGCCAGCAGCCAGGACAGGGGGGGAGAAACTAGCACAGATACGCAGTATTTT	CASSQDRGGETSTDTQYF
NA	TRBV14	TRBJ2-7	NA	TGTGCCAGCAGCCAATTACAGACCTACGAGCAGTACTTC	CASSQLQTYEQYF
NA	TRBV7-9	TRBJ1-2	TRBD1	TGTGCCAGCAGCTTAGCGTTGACAGGGGGCAGGCATGGCTACACCTTC	CASSLALTGGRHGYTF
once	TRBV11-3	TRBJ2-1	TRBD2	TGTGCCAGCAGCTTCTTGGGACATGATAAGCGGGGGACCTACAATGAGCAGTTCTTC	CASSFLGHDKRGTYNEQFF
NA	TRBV9	TRBJ2-3	TRBD2	TGTGCCAGCAGCGTAGGGGGACTACTCACAGATACGCAGTATTTT	CASSVGGLLTDTQYF